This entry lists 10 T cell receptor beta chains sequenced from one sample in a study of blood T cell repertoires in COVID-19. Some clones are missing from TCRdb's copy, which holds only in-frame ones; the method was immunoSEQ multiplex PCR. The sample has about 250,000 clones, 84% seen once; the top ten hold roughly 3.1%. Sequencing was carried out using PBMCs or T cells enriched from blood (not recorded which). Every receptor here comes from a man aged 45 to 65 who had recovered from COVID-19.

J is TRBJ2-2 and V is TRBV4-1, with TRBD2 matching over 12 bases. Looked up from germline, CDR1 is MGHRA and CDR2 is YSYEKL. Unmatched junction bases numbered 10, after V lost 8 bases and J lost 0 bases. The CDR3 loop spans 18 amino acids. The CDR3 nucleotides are TGCGCCAGCGTAAGGGGGACTAGCGGGTTCGCGAACACCGGGGAGCTGTTTTTT. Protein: CASVRGTSGFANTGELFF.

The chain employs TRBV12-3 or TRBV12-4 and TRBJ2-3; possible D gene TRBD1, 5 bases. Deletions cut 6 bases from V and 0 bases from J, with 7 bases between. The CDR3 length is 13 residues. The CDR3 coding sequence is TGTGCCAGCAGGCAGGGTAGCACAGATACGCAGTATTTT. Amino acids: CASRQGSTDTQYF.

CDR3 DNA: TGTGCCCACAAACGAGGGGGCAGCCTAATTACGGGAGGGCCTTACGAGCAGTACTTC. It encodes CAHKRGGSLITGGPYEQYF. The chain employs TRBV21-1 and TRBJ2-7; the table's D call, TRBD2, has no DNA check behind it. TRBV21-1 is noted as a pseudogene. This CDR3 contains 19 residues.

The CDR3 region is CASSVRQETQYF. The CDR3, as DNA: TGCGCCAGCAGTGTCCGTCAAGAGACCCAGTACTTC. The V gene is TRBV10-2, the J gene TRBJ2-5; D gene ambiguous. Trimming took off 4 bases at V and 2 bases at J, with 5 bases between the two ends. In germline, CDR1 is WSHSY, CDR2 SAAADI. The CDR3 consists of 12 residues.

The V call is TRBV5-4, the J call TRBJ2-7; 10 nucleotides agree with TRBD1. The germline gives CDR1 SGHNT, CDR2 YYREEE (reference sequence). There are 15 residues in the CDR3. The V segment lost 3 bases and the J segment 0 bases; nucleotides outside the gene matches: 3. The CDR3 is CASSSRTGGSYEQYF. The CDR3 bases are TGTGCCAGCAGCTCCAGGACAGGGGGCTCCTACGAGCAGTACTTC.

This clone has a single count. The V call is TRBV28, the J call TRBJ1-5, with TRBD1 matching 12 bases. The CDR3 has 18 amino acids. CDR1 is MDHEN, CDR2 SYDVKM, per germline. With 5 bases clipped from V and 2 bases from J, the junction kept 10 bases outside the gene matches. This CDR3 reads CASSPGTGGLIGNQPQHF. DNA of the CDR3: TGTGCCAGCAGTCCCGGGACAGGGGGCTTGATTGGCAATCAGCCCCAGCATTTT. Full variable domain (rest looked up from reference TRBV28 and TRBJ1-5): DVKVTQSSRYLVKRTGEKVFLECVQDMDHENMFWYRQDPGLGLRLIYFSYDVKMKEKGDIPEGYSVSREKKERFSLILESASTNQTSMYLCASSPGTGGLIGNQPQHFGDGTRLSIL.

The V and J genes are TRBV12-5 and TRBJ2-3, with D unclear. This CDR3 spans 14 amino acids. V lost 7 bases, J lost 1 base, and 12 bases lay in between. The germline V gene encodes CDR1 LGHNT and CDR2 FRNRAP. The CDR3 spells CASARRQGTDTQYF. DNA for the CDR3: TGTGCTAGTGCCCGAAGGCAGGGCACAGATACGCAGTATTTT.

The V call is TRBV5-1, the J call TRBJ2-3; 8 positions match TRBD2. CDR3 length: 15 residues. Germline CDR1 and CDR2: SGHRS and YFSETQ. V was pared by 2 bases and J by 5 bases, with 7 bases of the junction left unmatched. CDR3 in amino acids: CASSLTGGHRDTQYF. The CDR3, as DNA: TGCGCCAGCAGCTTAACGGGGGGGCATAGAGATACGCAGTATTTT.

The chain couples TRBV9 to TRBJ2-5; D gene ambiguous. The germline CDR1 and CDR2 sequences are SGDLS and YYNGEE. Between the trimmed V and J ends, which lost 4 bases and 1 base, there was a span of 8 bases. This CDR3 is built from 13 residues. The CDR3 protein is CASSQSPQETQYF. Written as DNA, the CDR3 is TGTGCCAGCAGCCAGTCGCCCCAAGAGACCCAGTACTTC.

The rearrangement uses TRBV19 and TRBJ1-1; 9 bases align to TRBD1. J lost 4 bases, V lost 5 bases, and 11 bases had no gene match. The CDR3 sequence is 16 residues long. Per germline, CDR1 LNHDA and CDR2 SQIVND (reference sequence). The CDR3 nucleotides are TGTGCCAGTAGTCTCCCCGGGACAGGGCGCTCCACTGAAGCTTTCTTT. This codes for CASSLPGTGRSTEAFF.